The source of this T cell receptor beta chain is a study of T cells in Graves' hyperthyroidism and ophthalmopathy. This CDR3 comprises 13 residues. Germline CDR1 and CDR2: SEHNR and FQNEAQ (reference sequence). Using RNA transcripts as the source, TCR beta CDR3 regions were amplified. A set of HTBI primers served as the primers for a first-round RT-PCR of the TCR CDR3. TCRdb reprocessed the multiplex PCR reads with MiXCR, giving one entry per CDR3 protein. The sample comprises hundreds of thousands of distinct CDR3 sequences, 13% to 15% of which are singletons, and more than 8.5% rests with the top ten. In regard to this clonotype: Its antigen is currently unknown. This may be a read error: a much more frequent sequence differs by one nucleotide.

General study findings and limits: Blood shared most expanded thyroid clonotypes above 0.001. Stable hyperthyroidism was separated from ophthalmopathy by a model based on 13 V-J features.

The chain uses TRBV7-9 and TRBJ1-1, with D uncertain. The sequence was obtained from a woman aged 18-29 years with Graves' hyperthyroidism. Sequencing was performed on blood. Written as DNA, the CDR3 is TGTGCCAGCGGCAGGCGGGGTCCCACTGGAGCTTTCTTT. This encodes CASGRRGPTGAFF.